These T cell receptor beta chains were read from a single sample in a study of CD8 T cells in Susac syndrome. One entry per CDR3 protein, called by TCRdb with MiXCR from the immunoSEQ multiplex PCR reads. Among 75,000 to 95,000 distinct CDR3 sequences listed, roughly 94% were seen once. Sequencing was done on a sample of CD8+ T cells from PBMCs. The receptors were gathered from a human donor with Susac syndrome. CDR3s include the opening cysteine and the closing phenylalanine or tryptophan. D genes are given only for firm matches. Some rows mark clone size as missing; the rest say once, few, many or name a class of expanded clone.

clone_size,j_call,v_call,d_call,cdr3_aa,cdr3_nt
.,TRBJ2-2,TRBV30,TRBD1,CARRQGRGAGELFF,TGTGCCCGCCGACAGGGTCGAGGGGCCGGGGAGCTGTTTTTT
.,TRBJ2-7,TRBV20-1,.,CSANPFQDEQYF,TGCAGTGCAAACCCCTTCCAGGACGAGCAGTACTTC
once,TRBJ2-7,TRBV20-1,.,CSARVRGSYEQYF,TGCAGTGCTAGAGTAAGGGGCTCCTACGAGCAGTACTTC
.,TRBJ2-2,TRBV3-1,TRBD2,CASSLPGTSGRVGTGELFF,TGTGCCAGCAGCCTTCCCGGGACTAGCGGGAGGGTCGGCACCGGGGAGCTGTTTTTT
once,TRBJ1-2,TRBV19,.,CASSMGTDGYTF,TGTGCCAGTAGTATGGGGACGGATGGCTACACCTTC
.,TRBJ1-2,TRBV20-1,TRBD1,CSARDRETGTYGYTF,TGCAGTGCTAGAGATAGAGAGACAGGGACCTATGGCTACACCTTC
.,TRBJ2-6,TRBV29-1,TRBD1,CSASGTGGPGANVLTF,TGCAGCGCCTCCGGGACAGGGGGGCCCGGGGCCAACGTCCTGACTTTC
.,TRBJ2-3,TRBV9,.,CASSVDGSLTDTQYF,TGTGCCAGCAGCGTAGACGGTAGTCTCACAGATACGCAGTATTTT
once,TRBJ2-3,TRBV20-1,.,CSAPRPDHAYMNTQYF,TGCAGTGCTCCCAGACCGGACCATGCGTACATGAATACGCAGTATTTT
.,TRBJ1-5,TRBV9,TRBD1,CASSQGGGNQPQHF,TGTGCCAGCAGCCAGGGGGGAGGAAATCAGCCCCAGCATTTT
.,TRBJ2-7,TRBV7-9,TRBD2,CASSFTSGDEQYF,TGTGCCAGCAGCTTTACTAGCGGGGACGAGCAGTACTTC
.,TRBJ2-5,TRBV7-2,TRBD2,CASSLNSGSVETQYF,TGTGCCAGCAGCTTAAACAGCGGGAGTGTGGAGACCCAGTACTTC
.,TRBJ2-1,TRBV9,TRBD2,CASSESGSYLSSYNEQFF,TGTGCCAGCAGCGAAAGCGGGAGCTATCTTAGCTCCTACAATGAGCAGTTCTTC
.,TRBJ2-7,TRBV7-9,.,CASSSPDSPREQYF,TGTGCCAGCAGCTCCCCGGACAGCCCTAGGGAGCAGTACTTC
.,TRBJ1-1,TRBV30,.,CAWRLPVEAFF,TGTGCCTGGAGATTGCCAGTTGAAGCTTTCTTT
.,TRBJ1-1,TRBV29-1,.,CSVEDSQAFF,TGCAGCGTGGAAGACAGCCAAGCTTTCTTT
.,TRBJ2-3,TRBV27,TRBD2,CASSVLAGGHTSTDTQYF,TGTGCCAGCAGTGTTCTAGCGGGAGGTCACACTAGCACAGATACGCAGTATTTT
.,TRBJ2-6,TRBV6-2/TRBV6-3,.,CASSDDNSGANVLTF,TGTGCCAGCAGTGACGACAACTCTGGGGCCAACGTCCTGACTTTC
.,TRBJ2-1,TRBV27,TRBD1,CASSLSLDRGSYNEQFF,TGTGCCAGCAGTTTATCCTTGGACAGGGGCTCCTACAATGAGCAGTTCTTC
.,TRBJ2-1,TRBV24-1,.,CATRGGGGYNEQFF,TGTGCCACCCGCGGAGGGGGGGGCTACAATGAGCAGTTCTTC
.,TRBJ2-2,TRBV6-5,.,CASSYTLPANTGELFF,TGTGCCAGCAGTTACACCCTCCCCGCGAACACCGGGGAGCTGTTTTTT
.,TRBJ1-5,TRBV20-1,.,CSATQAGQPQHF,TGCAGTGCTACTCAGGCTGGGCAGCCCCAGCATTTT
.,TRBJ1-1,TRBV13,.,CASSLGALGTEAFF,TGTGCCAGCAGCTTAGGGGCTCTGGGGACTGAAGCTTTCTTT
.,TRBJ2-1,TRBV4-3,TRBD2,CASSQDPAGYNEQFF,TGCGCCAGCAGCCAAGATCCAGCGGGATACAATGAGCAGTTCTTC
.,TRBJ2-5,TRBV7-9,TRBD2,CASSRRLAGGQETQYF,TGTGCCAGCAGCCGTAGACTAGCGGGAGGGCAGGAGACCCAGTACTTC
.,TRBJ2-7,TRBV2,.,CASSEAKEQYF,TGTGCCAGCAGTGAAGCGAAAGAGCAGTACTTC
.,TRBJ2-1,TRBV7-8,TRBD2,CASSLRLAGEYNEQFF,TGTGCCAGCAGCTTAAGACTAGCGGGAGAATACAATGAGCAGTTCTTC
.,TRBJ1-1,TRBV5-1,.,CVTQLGVTEAFF,TGCGTCACACAACTAGGGGTGACTGAAGCTTTCTTT
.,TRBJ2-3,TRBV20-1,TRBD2,CSESSGLSTDTQYF,TGCAGCGAATCTAGCGGCCTTAGCACAGATACGCAGTATTTT
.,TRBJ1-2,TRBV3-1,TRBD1,CASSLGTDYYGYTF,TGTGCCAGCAGCCTCGGGACAGACTACTATGGCTACACCTTC
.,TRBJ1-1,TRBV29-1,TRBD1,CSVTTGVNTEAFF,TGCAGCGTTACCACAGGGGTAAACACTGAAGCTTTCTTT
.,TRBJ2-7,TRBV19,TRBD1,CASSVRTGEGEQYF,TGTGCCAGTAGTGTCCGGACAGGGGAAGGCGAGCAGTACTTC
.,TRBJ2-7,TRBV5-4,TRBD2,CASSSVNLADSYEQYF,TGTGCCAGCAGCTCGGTTAATCTAGCGGACTCCTACGAGCAGTACTTC
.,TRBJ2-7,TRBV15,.,CASSPPGDEQYF,TGTGCCTCCTCCCCGCCAGGGGACGAGCAGTACTTC
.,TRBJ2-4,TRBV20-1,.,CSARDGGGTGTAVYF,TGCAGTGCTAGAGATGGGGGCGGAACCGGGACGGCCGTGTACTTC
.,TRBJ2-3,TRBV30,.,CAWSPWADSDTQYF,TGTGCCTGGAGCCCCTGGGCAGACTCAGATACGCAGTATTTT
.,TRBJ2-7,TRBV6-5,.,CASSYSTAAYEQYF,TGTGCCAGCAGTTACAGCACAGCAGCCTACGAGCAGTACTTC
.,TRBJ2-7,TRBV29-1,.,CSVEDGGSPYEQYF,TGCAGCGTTGAAGATGGGGGCAGTCCATACGAGCAGTACTTC
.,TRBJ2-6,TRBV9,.,CASSPQQGSGANVLTF,TGTGCCAGCAGCCCCCAACAGGGCTCTGGGGCCAACGTCCTGACTTTC
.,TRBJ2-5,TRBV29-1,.,CSVEARTVQETQYF,TGCAGCGTTGAAGCTCGGACAGTCCAAGAGACCCAGTACTTC